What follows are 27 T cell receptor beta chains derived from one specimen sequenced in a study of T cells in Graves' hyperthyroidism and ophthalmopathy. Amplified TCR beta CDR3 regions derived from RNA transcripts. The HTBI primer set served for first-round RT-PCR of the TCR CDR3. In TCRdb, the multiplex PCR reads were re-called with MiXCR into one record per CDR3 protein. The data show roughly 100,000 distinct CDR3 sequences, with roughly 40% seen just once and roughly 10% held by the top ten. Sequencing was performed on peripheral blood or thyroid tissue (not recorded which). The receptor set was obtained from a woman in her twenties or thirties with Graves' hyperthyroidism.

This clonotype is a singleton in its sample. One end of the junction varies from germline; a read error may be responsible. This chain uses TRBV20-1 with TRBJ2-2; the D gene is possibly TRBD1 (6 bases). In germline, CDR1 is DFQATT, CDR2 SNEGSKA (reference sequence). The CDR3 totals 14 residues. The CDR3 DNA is TGCAGTGCTAGGAGACAGGTGGACACCGGGGAGCTGTCTTTT. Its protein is CSARRQVDTGELSF.

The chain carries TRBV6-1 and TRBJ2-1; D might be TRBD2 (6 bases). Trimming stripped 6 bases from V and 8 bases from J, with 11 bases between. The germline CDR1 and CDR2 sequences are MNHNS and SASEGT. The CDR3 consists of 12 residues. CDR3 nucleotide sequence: TGTGCCAGCAGACTCAGCGGGTATGAGCAGTTCTTC. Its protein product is CASRLSGYEQFF.

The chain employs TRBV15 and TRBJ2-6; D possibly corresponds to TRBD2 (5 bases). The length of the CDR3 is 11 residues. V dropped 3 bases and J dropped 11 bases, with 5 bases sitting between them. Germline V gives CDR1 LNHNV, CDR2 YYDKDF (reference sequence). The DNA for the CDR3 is TGTGCCACCAGCAGGGACTACGTCCTGACTTTC. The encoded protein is CATSRDYVLTF.

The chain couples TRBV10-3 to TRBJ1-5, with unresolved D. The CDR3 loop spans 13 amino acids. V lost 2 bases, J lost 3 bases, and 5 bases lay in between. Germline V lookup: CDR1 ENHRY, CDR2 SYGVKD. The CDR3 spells CAISETDNQPQHF. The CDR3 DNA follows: TGTGCCATCAGTGAGACTGACAATCAGCCCCAGCATTTT.

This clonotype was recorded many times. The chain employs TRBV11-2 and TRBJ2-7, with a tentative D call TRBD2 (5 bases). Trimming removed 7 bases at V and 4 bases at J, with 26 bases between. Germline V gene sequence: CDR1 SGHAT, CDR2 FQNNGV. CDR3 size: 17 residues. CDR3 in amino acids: CASTVAILASRRYEQYF. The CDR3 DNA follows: TGTGCCAGCACCGTTGCAATCCTGGCTAGCCGAAGATACGAGCAGTACTTC.

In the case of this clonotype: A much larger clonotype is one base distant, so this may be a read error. Here the CDR3 DNA reads TGTGCCGGCGGCTTAGCGACAGGGTTTTATAGCAATCAGCCCCAGCATTTT. Its translation: CAGGLATGFYSNQPQHF. The chain is built from TRBV28 and TRBJ1-5, with 7 nucleotides matching TRBD1. This CDR3 is built from 17 residues. Trimming took 11 bases from V and 0 from J; bases not matched to a gene: 16. The germline V gene has CDR1 MDHEN and CDR2 SYDVKM.

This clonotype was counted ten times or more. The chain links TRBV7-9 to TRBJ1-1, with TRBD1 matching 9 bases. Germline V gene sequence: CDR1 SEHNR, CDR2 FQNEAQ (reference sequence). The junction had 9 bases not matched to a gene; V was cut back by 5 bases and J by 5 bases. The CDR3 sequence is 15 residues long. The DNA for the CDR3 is TGTGCCAGCAGCGCGGGACAGGGTTCGAGGACTGAAGCTTTCTTT. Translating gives CASSAGQGSRTEAFF.

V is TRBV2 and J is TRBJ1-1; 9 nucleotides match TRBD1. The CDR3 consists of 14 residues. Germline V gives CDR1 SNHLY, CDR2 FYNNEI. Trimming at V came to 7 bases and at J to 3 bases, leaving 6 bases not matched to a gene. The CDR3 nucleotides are TGTGCCAGCAAAATGGGGGACAGGGACACTGAAGCTTTCTTT. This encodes CASKMGDRDTEAFF.

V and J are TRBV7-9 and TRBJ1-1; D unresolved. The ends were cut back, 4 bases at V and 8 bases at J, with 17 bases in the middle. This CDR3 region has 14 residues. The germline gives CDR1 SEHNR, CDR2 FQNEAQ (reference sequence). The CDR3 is CASSWKDGSAEAFF. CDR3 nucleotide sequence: TGTGCCAGCAGCTGGAAGGACGGGAGCGCCGAAGCTTTCTTT.

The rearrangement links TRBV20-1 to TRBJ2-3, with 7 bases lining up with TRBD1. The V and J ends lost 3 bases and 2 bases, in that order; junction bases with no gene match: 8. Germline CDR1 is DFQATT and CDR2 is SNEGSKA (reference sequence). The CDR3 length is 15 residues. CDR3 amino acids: CSASPGTEPTDTQYF. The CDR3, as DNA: TGCAGTGCTAGTCCCGGGACAGAGCCCACAGATACGCAGTATTTT.

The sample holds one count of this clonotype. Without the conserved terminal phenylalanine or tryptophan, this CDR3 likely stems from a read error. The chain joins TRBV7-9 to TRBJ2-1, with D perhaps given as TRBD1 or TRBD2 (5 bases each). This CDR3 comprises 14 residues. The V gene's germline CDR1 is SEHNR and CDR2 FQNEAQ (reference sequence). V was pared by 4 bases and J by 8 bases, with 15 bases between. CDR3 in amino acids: CASSSPVGEDEQFL. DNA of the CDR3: TGTGCCAGCAGCTCCCCCGTGGGGGAAGATGAGCAGTTCCTC.

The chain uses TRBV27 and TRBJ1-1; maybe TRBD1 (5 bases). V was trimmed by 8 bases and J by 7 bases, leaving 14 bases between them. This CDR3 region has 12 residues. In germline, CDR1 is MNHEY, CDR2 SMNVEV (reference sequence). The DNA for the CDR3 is TGTGCCAGCTCCCTGGGAAGGGGTGAAGCTTTCTTT. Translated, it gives CASSLGRGEAFF.

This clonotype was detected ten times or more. The CDR3 sequence: CASKDQGYTEAFF. In DNA form, the CDR3 reads TGTGCCAGCAAAGACCAGGGCTACACTGAAGCTTTCTTT. The rearrangement links TRBV6-1 to TRBJ1-1, with a weak D call TRBD1 (5 bases). V was cut by 7 bases and J by 3 bases, with 12 bases left in between. The CDR3 has 13 amino acids. The germline gives CDR1 MNHNS, CDR2 SASEGT.

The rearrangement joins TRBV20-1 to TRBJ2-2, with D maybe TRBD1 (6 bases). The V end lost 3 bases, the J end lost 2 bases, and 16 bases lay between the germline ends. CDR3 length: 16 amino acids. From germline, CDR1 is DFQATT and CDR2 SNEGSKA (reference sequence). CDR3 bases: TGCAGTGCTAGTGGACTCGGGACACCCAACACCGGGGAGCTGTTTTTT. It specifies CSASGLGTPNTGELFF.

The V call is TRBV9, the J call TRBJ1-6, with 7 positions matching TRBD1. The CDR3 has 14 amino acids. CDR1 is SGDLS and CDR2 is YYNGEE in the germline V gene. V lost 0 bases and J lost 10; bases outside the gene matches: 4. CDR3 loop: CASSVGGGRSPLHF. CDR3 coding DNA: TGTGCCAGCAGCGTAGGAGGGGGCCGATCACCCCTCCACTTT. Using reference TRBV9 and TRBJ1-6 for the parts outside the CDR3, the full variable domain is DSGVTQTPKHLITATGQRVTLRCSPRSGDLSVYWYQQSLDQGLQFLIQYYNGEERAKGNILERFSAQQFPDLHSELNLSSLELGDSALYFCASSVGGGRSPLHFGNGTRLTVT.

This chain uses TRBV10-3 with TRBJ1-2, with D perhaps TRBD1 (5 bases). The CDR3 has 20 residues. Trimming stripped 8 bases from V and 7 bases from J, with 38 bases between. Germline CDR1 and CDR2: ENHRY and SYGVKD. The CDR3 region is CAICDPTRAGTRISMFGYTF. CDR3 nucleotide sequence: TGTGCCATCTGCGATCCTACACGCGCCGGGACCCGCATATCTATGTTTGGCTACACCTTC.

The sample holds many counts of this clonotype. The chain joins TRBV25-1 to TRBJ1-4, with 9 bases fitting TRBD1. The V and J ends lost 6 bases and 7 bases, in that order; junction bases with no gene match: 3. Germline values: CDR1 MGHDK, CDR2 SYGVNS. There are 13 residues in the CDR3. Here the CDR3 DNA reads TGTGCCAGCAGGGACAGGGGAGGTGAAAAACTGTTTTTT. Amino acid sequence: CASRDRGGEKLFF.

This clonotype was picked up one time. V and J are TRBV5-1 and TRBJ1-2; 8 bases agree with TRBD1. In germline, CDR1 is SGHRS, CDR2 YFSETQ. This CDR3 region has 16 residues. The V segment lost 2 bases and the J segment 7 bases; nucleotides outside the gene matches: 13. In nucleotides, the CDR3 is TGCGCCAGCAGCTTCCCACCGGGACAGGCCGTGGGTGGCTACACCTTC. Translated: CASSFPPGQAVGGYTF.

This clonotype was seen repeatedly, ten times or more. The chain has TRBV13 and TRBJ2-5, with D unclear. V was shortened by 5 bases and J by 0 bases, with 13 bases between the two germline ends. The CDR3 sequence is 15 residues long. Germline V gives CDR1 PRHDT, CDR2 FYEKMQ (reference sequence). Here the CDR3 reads CASSRFRTDQETQYF. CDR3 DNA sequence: TGTGCCAGCAGCAGGTTCCGGACGGACCAAGAGACCCAGTACTTC.

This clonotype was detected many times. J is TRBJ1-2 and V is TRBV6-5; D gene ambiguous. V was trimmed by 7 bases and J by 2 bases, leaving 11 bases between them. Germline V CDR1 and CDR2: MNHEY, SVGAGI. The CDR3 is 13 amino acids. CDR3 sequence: CASTKHTNYGYTF. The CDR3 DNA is TGTGCCAGCACCAAACATACCAACTATGGCTACACCTTC.

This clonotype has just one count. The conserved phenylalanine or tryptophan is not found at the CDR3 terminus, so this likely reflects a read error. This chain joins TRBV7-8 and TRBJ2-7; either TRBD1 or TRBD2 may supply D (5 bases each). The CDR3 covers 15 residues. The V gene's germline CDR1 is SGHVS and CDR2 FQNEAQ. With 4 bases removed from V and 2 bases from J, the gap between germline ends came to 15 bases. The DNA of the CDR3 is TGTGCCAGCAGCTCTAGGGACGGCGCTACCTACGAGCAGTACTCC. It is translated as CASSSRDGATYEQYS.

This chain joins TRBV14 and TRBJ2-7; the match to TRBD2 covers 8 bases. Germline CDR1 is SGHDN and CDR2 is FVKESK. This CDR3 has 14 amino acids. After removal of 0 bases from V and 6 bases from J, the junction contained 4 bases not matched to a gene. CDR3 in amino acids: CASSQELAVGEQYF. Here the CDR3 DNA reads TGTGCCAGCAGCCAAGAACTAGCGGTTGGCGAGCAGTACTTC.

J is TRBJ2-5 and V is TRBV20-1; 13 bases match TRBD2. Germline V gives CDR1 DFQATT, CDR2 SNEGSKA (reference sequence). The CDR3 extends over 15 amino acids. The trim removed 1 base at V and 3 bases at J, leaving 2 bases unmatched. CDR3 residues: CSARGGTSGEETQYF. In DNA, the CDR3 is TGCAGTGCTAGAGGGGGGACTAGCGGGGAAGAGACCCAGTACTTC.

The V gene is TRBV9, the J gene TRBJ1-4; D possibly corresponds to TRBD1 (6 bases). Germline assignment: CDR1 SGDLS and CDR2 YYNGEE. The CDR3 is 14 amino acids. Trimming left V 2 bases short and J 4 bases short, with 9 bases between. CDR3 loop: CASSVGQINEKLFF. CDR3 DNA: TGTGCCAGCAGCGTGGGACAAATTAATGAAAAACTGTTTTTT.

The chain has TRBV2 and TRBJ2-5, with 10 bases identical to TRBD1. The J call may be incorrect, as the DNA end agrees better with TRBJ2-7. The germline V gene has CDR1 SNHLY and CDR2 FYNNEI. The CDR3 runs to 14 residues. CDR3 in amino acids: CASRGQGGPYEQYF. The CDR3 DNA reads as TGTGCCAGCAGAGGACAGGGGGGCCCCTACGAGCAGTACTTC.

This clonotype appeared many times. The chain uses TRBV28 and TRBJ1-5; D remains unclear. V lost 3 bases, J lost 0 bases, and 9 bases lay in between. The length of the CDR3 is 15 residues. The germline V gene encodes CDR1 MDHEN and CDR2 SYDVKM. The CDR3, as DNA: TGTGCCAGCAGTTTGTGGGGAGCTAGCAATCAGCCCCAGCATTTT. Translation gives CASSLWGASNQPQHF.

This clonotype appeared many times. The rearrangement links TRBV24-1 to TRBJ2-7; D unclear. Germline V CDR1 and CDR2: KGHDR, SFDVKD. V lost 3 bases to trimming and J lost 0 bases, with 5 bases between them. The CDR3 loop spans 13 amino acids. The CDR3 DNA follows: TGTGCCACCAGTGATCCCCGCTCCTACGAGCAGTACTTC. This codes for CATSDPRSYEQYF.